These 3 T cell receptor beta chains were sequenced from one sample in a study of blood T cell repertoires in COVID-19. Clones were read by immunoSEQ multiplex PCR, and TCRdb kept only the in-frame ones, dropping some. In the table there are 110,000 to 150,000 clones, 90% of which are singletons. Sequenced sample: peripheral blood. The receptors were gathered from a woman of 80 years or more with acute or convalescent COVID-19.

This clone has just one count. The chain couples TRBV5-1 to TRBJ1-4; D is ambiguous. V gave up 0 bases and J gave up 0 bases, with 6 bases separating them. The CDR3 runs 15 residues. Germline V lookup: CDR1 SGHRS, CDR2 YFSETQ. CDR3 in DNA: TGCGCCAGCAGCTTGGCTCCAGCAACTAATGAAAAACTGTTTTTT. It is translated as CASSLAPATNEKLFF.

CDR3 bases: TGTGCCTGGATTCGTGCAGGGGGCAATTCACCCCTCCACTTT. It encodes CAWIRAGGNSPLHF. This chain connects TRBV30 to TRBJ1-6; 8 bases are shared with TRBD1. Trimming at V came to 4 bases and at J to 7 bases, leaving 6 bases not matched to a gene. Per germline, CDR1 GTSNPN and CDR2 SVGIG (reference sequence). This CDR3 comprises 14 residues.

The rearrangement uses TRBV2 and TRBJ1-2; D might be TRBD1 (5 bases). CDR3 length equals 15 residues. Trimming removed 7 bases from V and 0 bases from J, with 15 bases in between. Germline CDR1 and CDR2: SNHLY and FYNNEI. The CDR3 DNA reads TGTGCCAGCACCCAGGGCCCGGTACCTAACTATGGCTACACCTTC. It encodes CASTQGPVPNYGYTF.